This TCR beta chain was identified in a study of T cell responses to AZD1222 COVID-19 vaccine. Study-level points and caveats: Among those given AZD1222, only 6 or 7 were seropositive at baseline. Spike-specific TCR breadth and depth went up after people got two AZD1222 doses.

Turning to this clone: The target antigen is unknown.

Assay used: immunoSEQ multiplex PCR; TCRdb lists only in-frame clones, some missing. The repertoire holds 75,000 to 95,000 clones, with approximately 91% as singletons. The J segment lost 6 bases and the V segment lost 4 bases, leaving 11 bases of the junction unmatched. This CDR3 is built from 16 residues. The germline V gene encodes CDR1 SGHRS and CDR2 YFSETQ. This clonotype originated in an adult in good health. The specimen was peripheral blood, collected on day 0 of AZD1222 vaccination. The chain has TRBV5-1 and TRBJ2-3; 10 nucleotides align to TRBD2. CDR3 amino acids: CASSPLAGELLDTQYF. In DNA, the CDR3 is TGCGCCAGCAGCCCCCTAGCGGGAGAGTTGCTCGATACGCAGTATTTT.